The source of this T cell receptor (beta chain) is a study of blood T cells in healthy people across ages (dated by TCRdb to between 2015 and 2016). Concerning the study at large: In model experiments, template switching captured about one uniquely barcoded TCR beta cDNA molecule for every two T cells. Using the same blood draw, the study looked at two additional independent replicas of 1 million unique cDNA reads for two donors, one aged 18 to 30 and the other aged 80 or older. Using deep sequencing normalized with unique cDNA molecular identifiers, the study measured how TCR beta repertoire diversity changes with age. To avoid experimental bias, donors of different ages were spread randomly across the sequencing lanes. The donors were split into four age groups: young (average 16 years), middle-aged (39), aged (more than 55) and long-lived (roughly 80). Study-wide findings and limitations: Estimates of total diversity based on one million sequenced T cells were considered lower bounds and underestimates. Because the CMV infection status of the donors was unknown, age-related changes in expanded clonotypes may potentially have been confounded. Since profiling was done on bulk unsorted PBMCs, naive and antigen-experienced compartments could not be conclusively compared. Observed TCR beta diversity per million T cells fell roughly linearly with age, and a significant reduction was already apparent by age approximately 41. Compared with the aged group, the long-lived group had more naive CD4+ T cells, fewer expanded clones and increased TCR diversity, suggesting age selection. The percentage of naive T cells measured by flow cytometry correlated strongly with observed TCR beta diversity.

Remarks on this clonotype: Its antigen remains undetermined. There are no base qualities to consult, and no much larger clone falls within one base.

Receptor amplification or capture employed 5' RACE. Sequencing instrument: Illumina HiSeq 2500. The second PCR ran for roughly 7 to 12 cycles and used a J-beta primer mix along with a sample-barcoded 5' primer. Each TCR beta cDNA molecule received a unique molecular identifier from a template-switch 5' adaptor carrying 12 random nucleotides. At least 3 million CDR3-containing paired-end reads were obtained from each sample. First-strand cDNA synthesis was performed from all RNA using the Mint cDNA synthesis kit, with priming by a TRBC-specific oligonucleotide. Following uracil-DNA glycosylase treatment, all cDNA underwent a first 18-cycle PCR with the universal primers M1SS and BC2_uni_R. The original methods were these. For normalization, 1 million high-quality reads, each with a distinct molecular identifier, were randomly selected from each sample. Reads with shared molecular identifiers were discarded instead of being binned into consensus sequences. CDR3 identification, clonotype clustering and error correction used MiTCR with a Q25 quality threshold and the strictest error-elimination algorithm. A nonparametric unseen species model using Euler transformation provided a lower-bound estimate of total TCR beta diversity. In TCRdb, the public reads were trimmed at Q25 with fastp and aligned with MiXCR, with productive beta chains retained. Every entry covers one CDR3 protein and lists the most common genes and DNA from its rows. TCRdb's processing, not the study's, gives the V and J calls here. This sample holds roughly 800,000 distinct CDR3 sequences; 50% to 65% were observed only once. The biggest ten clones account for roughly two fifths of the sample.

Donors were a few dozen systemically healthy Caucasian individuals from Russia aged roughly 6 to 100 years. Each donor gave 8.5 to 10 milliliters of peripheral blood, collected into EDTA-treated Vacutainer tubes. Ficoll-Paque density-gradient centrifugation was used to isolate PBMCs, with at least 6 million obtained per sample. Trizol reagent was used to extract total RNA from the PBMCs, yielding at least 6 micrograms per sample. Naive CD45RAhigh/CD27high T cell percentages were measured by flow cytometry on a PBMC aliquot from every donor. The CDR3 has 13 amino acids, counting the end cysteine and phenylalanine. Only the CDR3 DNA is retained, 39 bases long and in frame from the first base. At the junction V is shortened by 4 bases and J by 7 bases, with 16 bases in between. The germline V gene specifies SQVTM as CDR1 and ANQGSEA as CDR2.

The sequenced material came from blood. The chain employs TRBV29-1 and TRBJ2-5; the D segment may tentatively be TRBD1 or TRBD2, each giving 5 matched bases. This receptor was identified in a man older than 75 in good health. The CDR3 region has the sequence CSVGVSGGGTQYF. The DNA sequence is as follows: TGCAGCGTTGGTGTTTCGGGTGGGGGGACCCAGTACTTC.